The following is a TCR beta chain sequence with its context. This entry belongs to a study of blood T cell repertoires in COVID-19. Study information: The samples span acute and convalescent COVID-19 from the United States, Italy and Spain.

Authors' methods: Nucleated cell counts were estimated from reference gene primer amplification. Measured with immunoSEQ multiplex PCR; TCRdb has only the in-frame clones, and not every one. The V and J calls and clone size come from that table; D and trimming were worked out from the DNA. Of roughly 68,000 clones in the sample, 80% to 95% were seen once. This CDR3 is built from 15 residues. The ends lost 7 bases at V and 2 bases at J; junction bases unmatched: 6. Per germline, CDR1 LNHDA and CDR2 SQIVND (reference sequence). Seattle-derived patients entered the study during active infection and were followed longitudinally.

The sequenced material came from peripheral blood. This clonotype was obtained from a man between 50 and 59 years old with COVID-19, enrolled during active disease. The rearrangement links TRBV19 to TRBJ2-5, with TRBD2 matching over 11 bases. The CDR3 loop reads CASTTGTSGQETQYF. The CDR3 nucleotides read TGTGCCAGTACAACCGGGACTAGCGGACAAGAGACCCAGTACTTC. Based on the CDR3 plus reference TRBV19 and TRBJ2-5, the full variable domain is DGGITQSPKYLFRKEGQNVTLSCEQNLNHDAMYWYRQDPGQGLRLIYYSQIVNDFQKGDIAEGYSVSREKKESFPLTVTSAQKNPTAFYLCASTTGTSGQETQYFGPGTRLLVL.